This T cell receptor (beta chain) was recorded in a study of blood T cell repertoires in COVID-19. The CDR3 sequence is 15 residues long. V lost 1 base and J lost 7; bases outside the gene matches: 3. Germline assignment: CDR1 SGHTA and CDR2 FQGNSA. In the original processing: Amplification of reference gene primers provided the estimated nucleated cell counts. Clones were read by immunoSEQ multiplex PCR, and TCRdb kept only the in-frame ones, dropping some. V and J calls and clone size follow that table, whereas D and trimming were derived from the DNA. The data show 45,000 to 60,000 clones, roughly 80% seen once.

The sequenced material came from peripheral blood. This receptor was identified in a woman older than 75 with acute or convalescent COVID-19. The gene calls are TRBV7-2 and TRBJ2-2; 10 bases map to TRBD2. This CDR3 reads CASSLVSSGGGELFF. The CDR3 nucleotides are TGTGCCAGCAGCTTAGTGTCTAGCGGGGGCGGGGAGCTGTTTTTT.